This T cell receptor (beta chain) is drawn from a study of read filtering for tumor transcriptome and immune sequencing. Study conclusions and caveats: The CD138-negative fraction was mixed bone marrow immune cells, not pure T cells.

The library was built from roughly 400 ng RNA with molecular barcoded adaptors for alpha/delta and beta/gamma chains. TCRdb analysed the reads with MiXCR anew, one entry per CDR3 protein. The data show more than 30,000 distinct CDR3 sequences, under 20% seen once. Worth noting for this clonotype: Its antigen is unidentified. It may be a read error: a sequence one base away is much more abundant.

The length of the CDR3 is 14 residues. Germline V gives CDR1 MNHEY, CDR2 SVGEGT. The sequence was collected from a donor at least 40 years old with multiple myeloma. J is TRBJ2-5 and V is TRBV6-2 or TRBV6-3, with D perhaps matching TRBD1 (6 bases). The specimen was a population of CD138-negative cells sorted from bone marrow. CDR3 nucleotides: TGTGCCAGCAGTCCGACAGGTCGCCAAGAGGCCCAGTACTTC. Translating it yields CASSPTGRQEAQYF.